Reported below is one T cell receptor beta chain. Its antigen has not been determined. No qualities accompany the bases; no much larger clone lies one base away. Intraepithelial and lamina propria lymphocytes were isolated from graft specimens using dithiothreitol, EDTA incubations and collagenase D digestion. Serial intestinal graft biopsy specimens collected up to 600 days after transplant underwent bulk TCR-beta sequencing. Spanning cysteine to phenylalanine, the CDR3 consists of 14 amino acids. The entry retains the CDR3 DNA only, 42 bases that are in frame from base 1. V is cut by 7 bases and J by 0 bases, and the space between the germline ends is 12 bases. The germline V gene gives CDR1 as MDHEN and CDR2 as SYDVKM. The data derive from a study of graft-versus-host responses after intestinal transplantation (dated by TCRdb to the early 2020s). In terms of the full investigation: Multivisceral, liver-intestinal, or isolated intestinal transplants were received by the recipients. Anti-thymocyte globulin induction was given to all recipients, followed by maintenance tacrolimus and steroids for approximately 3 years. Alloreactive clones were identified by sequencing pre-transplant mixed lymphocyte reaction products and comparing these products with unstimulated pre-transplant donor and recipient T cells. Donor T cell macrochimerism was defined as a peak of at least 4% donor T cells among recipient peripheral blood mononuclear cells. Instead of going to the commercial service, samples from a few later patients were sequenced in-house on an Illumina MiSeq and processed with MiXCR. Bulk TCR-beta CDR3 sequencing was used to track graft-versus-host and host-versus-graft alloreactive T cell clones in the graft, circulation and bone marrow after intestinal transplantation. A cohort of about two dozen intestinal transplant recipients, including one retransplant, was enrolled, and a few patients lacking pretransplant specimens were excluded. Broad study findings and their caveats: GvH clones turned up in recipient bone marrow, with some appearing earlier in ileal mucosa or blood, a pattern consistent with an intestinal mucosal origin. Early after transplant, peak levels of circulating GvH clones were found to be associated with declines in HvG clones. In the allografts of patients with donor T cell macrochimerism, GvH to HvG T cell clonal ratios were high. Conclusions were limited by the relatively low number and heterogeneity of intestinal transplant patients.

Libraries came from the immunoSEQ multiplex PCR assay. High-throughput TCR-beta CDR3 sequencing of genomic DNA from most patients was performed by Adaptive Biotechnologies. The paper's processing steps were these. TCR sequencing data for 18 patients were retrieved from Adaptive's ImmunoSEQ software; a few other patients were processed with MiXCR and VDJtools. Because the origin of CDR3 nucleotide sequences shared between donor and recipient could not be assigned, those sequences were removed. At least 2-fold expansion over unstimulated cells and a minimum CFSE-low frequency of 0.002% (template counts) or 0.001% (read counts) were required for clones to be classified as alloreactive. A clone was considered mappable if detected in the sequenced pre-transplant spleen, lymph node, or MLR CFSE-low populations of the donor or recipient. Cumulative frequency of alloreactive clones was calculated as a percentage of all sequences weighted by copy number. TCRdb limited this immuneACCESS table to in-frame rearrangements with V and J called. A share of clones is missing; checked studies link under half to unresolved V genes, and the rest is unexplained. V, J and clone size reflect that table, while D and trimming were determined from the DNA. For this sample the table gives about 18,000 clones, of which about 80% were detected only once. Around 6% of the sample is in the top ten clones.

The receptor was derived from a human patient who received an intestinal transplant, so some T cells may come from the graft donor. The specimen comprised ileum tissue, sampled 17 days after transplant. This chain is built from TRBV28 and TRBJ1-2; the D gene cannot be resolved reliably. CDR3 sequence: CASKLGLSNYGYTF. DNA sequence: TGTGCCAGCAAATTGGGGTTATCTAACTATGGCTACACCTTC.